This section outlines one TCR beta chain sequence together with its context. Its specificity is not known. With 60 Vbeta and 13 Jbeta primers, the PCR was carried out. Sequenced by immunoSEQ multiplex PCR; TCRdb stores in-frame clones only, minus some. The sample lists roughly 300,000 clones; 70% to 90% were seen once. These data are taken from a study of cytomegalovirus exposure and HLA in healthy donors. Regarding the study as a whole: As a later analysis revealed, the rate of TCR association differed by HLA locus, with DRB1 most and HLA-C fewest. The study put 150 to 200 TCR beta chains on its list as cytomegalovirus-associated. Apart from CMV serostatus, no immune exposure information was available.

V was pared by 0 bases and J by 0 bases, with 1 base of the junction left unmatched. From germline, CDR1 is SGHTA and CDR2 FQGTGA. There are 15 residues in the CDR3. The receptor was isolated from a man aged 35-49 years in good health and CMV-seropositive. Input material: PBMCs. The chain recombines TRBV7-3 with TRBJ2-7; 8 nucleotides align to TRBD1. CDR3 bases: TGTGCCAGCAGCTTAACCGGGACAGGCTCCTACGAGCAGTACTTC. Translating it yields CASSLTGTGSYEQYF.